This T cell receptor (beta chain) was sequenced in a study of blood T cell repertoires in COVID-19. Across the whole study: Samples representing acute and convalescent COVID-19 were sourced from the United States, Italy and Spain.

The V end was cut by 1 base, the J end by 6 bases, with 12 bases between. This CDR3 contains 14 residues. The germline gives CDR1 SEHNR, CDR2 FQNEAQ (reference sequence). Clones were read by immunoSEQ multiplex PCR, and TCRdb kept only the in-frame ones, dropping some. The profile shows some 310,000 clones, around 90% of them singletons. The chain links TRBV7-9 to TRBJ1-1; a possible D gene is TRBD1 (5 bases). Sequencing input: peripheral blood. This TCR was sampled from a man aged 50 to 60 with active or convalescent COVID-19. In nucleotides, the CDR3 is TGTGCCAGCAGCTTAGGCCAGGCAGGGCCTGAAGCTTTCTTT. This translates into CASSLGQAGPEAFF.